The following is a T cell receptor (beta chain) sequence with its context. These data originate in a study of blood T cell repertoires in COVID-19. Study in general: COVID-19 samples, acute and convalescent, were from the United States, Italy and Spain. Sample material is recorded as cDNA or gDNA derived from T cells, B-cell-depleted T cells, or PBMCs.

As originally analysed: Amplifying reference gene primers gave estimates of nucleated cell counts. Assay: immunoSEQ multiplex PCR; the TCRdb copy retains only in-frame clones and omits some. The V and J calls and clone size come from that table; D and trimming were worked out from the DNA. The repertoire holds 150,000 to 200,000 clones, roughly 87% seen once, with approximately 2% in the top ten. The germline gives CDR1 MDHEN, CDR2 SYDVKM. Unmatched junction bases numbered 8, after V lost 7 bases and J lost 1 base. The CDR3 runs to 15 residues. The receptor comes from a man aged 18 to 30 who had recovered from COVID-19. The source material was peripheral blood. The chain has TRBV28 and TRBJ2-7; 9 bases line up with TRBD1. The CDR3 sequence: CASTKGGTGSYEQYF. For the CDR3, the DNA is TGTGCCAGCACCAAGGGGGGGACAGGGTCCTACGAGCAGTACTTC.